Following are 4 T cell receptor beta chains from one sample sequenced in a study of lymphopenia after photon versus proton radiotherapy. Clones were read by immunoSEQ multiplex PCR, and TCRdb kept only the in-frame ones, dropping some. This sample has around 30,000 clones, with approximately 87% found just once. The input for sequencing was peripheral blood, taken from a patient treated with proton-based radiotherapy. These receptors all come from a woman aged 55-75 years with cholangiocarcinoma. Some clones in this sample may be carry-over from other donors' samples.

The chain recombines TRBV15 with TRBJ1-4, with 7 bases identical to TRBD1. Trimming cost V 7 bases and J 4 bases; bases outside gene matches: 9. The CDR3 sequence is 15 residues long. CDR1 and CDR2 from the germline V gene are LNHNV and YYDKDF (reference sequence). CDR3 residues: CATTRGRQDNEKLFF. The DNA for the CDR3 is TGTGCCACCACGAGGGGGCGGCAGGATAATGAAAAACTGTTTTTT.

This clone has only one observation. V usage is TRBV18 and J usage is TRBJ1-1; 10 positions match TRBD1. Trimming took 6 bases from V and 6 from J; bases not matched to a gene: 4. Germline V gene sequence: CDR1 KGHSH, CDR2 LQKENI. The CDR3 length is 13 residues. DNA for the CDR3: TGTGCCAGCTCTCCGACAGGGGGCTCTGAAGCTTTCTTT. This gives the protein CASSPTGGSEAFF.

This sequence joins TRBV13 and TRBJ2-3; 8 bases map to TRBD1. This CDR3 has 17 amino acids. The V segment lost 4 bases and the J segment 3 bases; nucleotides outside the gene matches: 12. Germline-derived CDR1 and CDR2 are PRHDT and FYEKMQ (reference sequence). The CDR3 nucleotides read TGTGCCAGCAGCTCTCCTTTGGACAGGGCCAAGACAGATACGCAGTATTTT. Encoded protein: CASSSPLDRAKTDTQYF.

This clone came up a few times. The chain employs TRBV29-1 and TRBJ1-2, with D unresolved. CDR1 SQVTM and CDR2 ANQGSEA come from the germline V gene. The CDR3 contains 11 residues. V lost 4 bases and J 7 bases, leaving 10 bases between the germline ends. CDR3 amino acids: CSVGGITGYTF. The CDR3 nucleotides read TGCAGCGTTGGCGGGATCACTGGCTACACCTTC.